This T cell receptor (beta chain) was identified in a study of cytomegalovirus exposure and HLA in healthy donors. Germline V gene data show CDR1 as MGHRA and CDR2 as YSYEKL. The CDR3 runs to 14 residues. The ends were cut back, 3 bases at V and 5 bases at J, with 13 bases in the middle. The PCR was carried out with 60 Vbeta primers and 13 Jbeta primers. The protocol was immunoSEQ multiplex PCR, while the TCRdb copy is restricted to in-frame clones and leaves out a portion. The sample contains 180,000 or so clones, over 80% of which appear only once. The genes are TRBV4-1 and TRBJ1-1; D gene uncertain. The sequence derives from a girl aged 5-17 years in good health and CMV-seropositive. The sample comprised PBMCs. The CDR3 here is CASSQESFGTEAFF. The CDR3 DNA follows: TGCGCCAGCAGCCAGGAGTCTTTCGGAACTGAAGCTTTCTTT.